What follows describes a single T cell receptor (beta chain). This clone has a handful of counts. The antigen this receptor binds is unknown. Base quality data are lacking; no much larger clone is found one base away. CDR1 and CDR2, per the germline V gene, are MNHEY and SVGAGI. The CDR3 sequence holds 15 residues, the cysteine and phenylalanine included. Only the CDR3 part of the read is kept: 45 bases, read in frame from the first base. V is shortened by 2 bases, J by 0 bases, and the region joining them spans 10 bases. The library was obtained by the immunoSEQ multiplex PCR assay. For most patients, high-throughput TCR-beta CDR3 sequencing of genomic DNA was performed by Adaptive Biotechnologies. Regarding the original processing steps: TCR sequencing data were retrieved from Adaptive's ImmunoSEQ software for 15 to 20 patients, whereas a few other patients were processed with MiXCR and VDJtools. CDR3 nucleotide sequences shared by donor and recipient were removed because the origin of these sequences could not be assigned. At least 2-fold expansion over unstimulated cells and a minimum CFSE-low frequency of 0.002% (template counts) or 0.001% (read counts) were required for clones to be classified as alloreactive. A clone was considered mappable if detected in the sequenced pre-transplant spleen, lymph node, or MLR CFSE-low populations of the donor or recipient. Cumulative frequency of alloreactive clones was calculated as a percentage of all sequences weighted by copy number. TCRdb obtained this table from immuneACCESS and retained in-frame rearrangements with V and J assigned. These tables miss some clones; where compared with another copy, unresolved V genes account for less than half of the shortfall, and the remainder is unexplained. V, J and clone size are taken as reported in that table, and D and trimming were inferred from the DNA itself. The sample table contains 95,000 to 100,000 clones; only one count was recorded for roughly 86% of them. The leading ten clones occupy 1.4% of the sample.

The sample belongs to a study of graft-versus-host responses after intestinal transplantation (dated by TCRdb to the early 2020s). As for the study more broadly: The transplants that recipients got were multivisceral, liver-intestinal, or isolated intestinal. Instead of going to the commercial service, samples from a few later patients were sequenced in-house on an Illumina MiSeq and processed with MiXCR. Alloreactive clones were identified by sequencing pre-transplant mixed lymphocyte reaction products and comparing these products with unstimulated pre-transplant donor and recipient T cells. Bulk TCR-beta CDR3 sequencing was used to track graft-versus-host and host-versus-graft alloreactive T cell clones in the graft, circulation and bone marrow after intestinal transplantation. Every recipient was given anti-thymocyte globulin induction, followed by approximately 3 years of maintenance tacrolimus and steroids. The cohort enrolled approximately 24 intestinal transplant recipients including one retransplant, and a few patients lacking pretransplant specimens were excluded. Donor T cell macrochimerism was defined as a peak of at least 4% donor T cells among recipient peripheral blood mononuclear cells. Here is what the overall study found, with its caveats: The conclusions were limited by the relatively low number and heterogeneity of the intestinal transplant patients. GvH clones were detected in recipient bone marrow, and some of these GvH clones were observed earlier in ileal mucosa or blood, consistent with an intestinal mucosal origin. Peak levels of circulating GvH clones were associated with declines in HvG clones early after transplant. In patients with donor T cell macrochimerism, the allografts had high GvH to HvG T cell clonal ratios.

Blood samples were collected up to 4 times in the first month after transplant and then at least monthly when available. This clonotype originated in a human patient who received an intestinal transplant, so some T cells may come from the graft donor. This specimen was PBMCs, taken 255 days after intestinal transplant. The chain couples TRBV6-5 to TRBJ1-2; no confident D gene assignment can be made. The DNA reads as follows: TGTGCCAGCAGTTACGGTGGGGTTACTAACTATGGCTACACCTTC. Its protein reads: CASSYGGVTNYGYTF.